The 18 T cell receptor beta chains reported below all come from one sample, sequenced in a study of multiple sclerosis patients with progressive multifocal leukoencephalopathy. Using immunoSEQ multiplex PCR, the repertoire was profiled, and TCRdb retains in-frame clones only, with some absent. Of approximately 30,000 clones detected, roughly 90% appear once; the ten largest clones hold less than 7.5%. Time point meaning: time of PML onset. Specimen: PBMCs, collected from a patient treated with natalizumab. The source is a middle-aged woman with progressive multifocal leukoencephalopathy.

The rearrangement joins TRBV2 to TRBJ2-7; TRBD1 might be the D (6 bases). This CDR3 contains 13 residues. Germline V gene sequence: CDR1 SNHLY, CDR2 FYNNEI. V lost 2 bases to trimming and J lost 4 bases, with 9 bases between them. CDR3 DNA: TGTGCCAGCAGTGAAACCGGACAGTACGAGCAGTACTTC. It yields the protein CASSETGQYEQYF.

This clone turned up a few times. The V call is TRBV6-6, the J call TRBJ1-6; 7 bases line up with TRBD1. With V trimmed by 6 bases and J by 7 bases, 6 bases remained unmatched. The germline gives CDR1 MNHNY, CDR2 SVGAGI (reference sequence). The CDR3 is 14 amino acids. The CDR3 coding sequence is TGTGCCAGCAGATTGACAGGGAGCAATTCACCCCTCCACTTT. Protein: CASRLTGSNSPLHF.

This chain connects TRBV30 to TRBJ2-7, with no clear D. V was pared by 1 base and J by 4 bases, with 11 bases between. Germline V CDR1 and CDR2: GTSNPN, SVGIG (reference sequence). This CDR3 spans 13 amino acids. CDR3: CAWSEGVGYEQYF. CDR3 sequence (DNA): TGTGCCTGGAGTGAGGGCGTTGGATACGAGCAGTACTTC. Together with reference TRBV30 and TRBJ2-7, the CDR3 gives the full variable domain: SQTIHQWPATLVQPVGSPLSLECTVEGTSNPNLYWYRQAAGRGLQLLFYSVGIGQISSEVPQNLSASRPQDRQFILSSKKLLLSDSGFYLCAWSEGVGYEQYFGPGTRLTVT.

This clone showed up just once. This chain joins TRBV7-2 and TRBJ2-2, with 7 positions matching TRBD2. The CDR3 has 13 amino acids. CDR1 and CDR2 from the germline V gene are SGHTA and FQGNSA. Trimming took 6 bases from V and 5 from J; bases not matched to a gene: 3. CDR3 DNA: TGTGCCAGCAGACTAGCGTCGACCGGGGAGCTGTTTTTT. It translates to CASRLASTGELFF.

This clone occurred once. CDR3 amino acids: CASSPDRGGSPLHF. The CDR3, as DNA: TGTGCCAGCTCACCAGACAGGGGTGGCTCACCCCTCCACTTT. The chain is built from TRBV18 and TRBJ1-6; 8 bases are shared with TRBD1. Trimming cost V 2 bases and J 10 bases; bases outside gene matches: 4. The CDR3 loop spans 14 amino acids. CDR1 and CDR2 (germline): KGHSH, LQKENI. Drawing the rest from reference TRBV18 and TRBJ1-6, the complete variable domain is NAGVMQNPRHLVRRRGQEARLRCSPMKGHSHVYWYRQLPEEGLKFMVYLQKENIIDESGMPKERFSAEFPKEGPSILRIQQVVRGDSAAYFCASSPDRGGSPLHFGNGTRLTVT.

The gene calls are TRBV28 and TRBJ2-4; TRBD2 might be the D (7 bases). This CDR3 is built from 15 residues. V lost 5 bases to trimming and J lost 2 bases, with 13 bases between them. Germline CDR1 is MDHEN and CDR2 is SYDVKM. CDR3 nucleotides: TGTGCCAGCAGTAGGGGGGGGACGACCAAAAACATTCAGTACTTC. Translation gives CASSRGGTTKNIQYF.

The sample holds a few counts of this clone. V is TRBV28 and J is TRBJ1-5; D is perhaps TRBD1 (5 bases). The V gene's germline CDR1 is MDHEN and CDR2 SYDVKM. Deletions cut 2 bases from V and 7 bases from J, with 12 bases between. The CDR3 loop spans 14 amino acids. The CDR3 nucleotides are TGTGCCAGCAGTTTAGGGGGGGGTTACCAGCCCCAGCATTTT. It translates to CASSLGGGYQPQHF.

The J gene is TRBJ1-5, the V gene TRBV4-1; unclear D gene. V gave up 5 bases and J gave up 6 bases, with 11 bases separating them. Germline V gene data show CDR1 as MGHRA and CDR2 as YSYEKL. The CDR3 loop spans 13 amino acids. The CDR3 nucleotides are TGCGCCAGCAGCGCCGAACGCGGTCAGCCCCAGCATTTT. Amino acids: CASSAERGQPQHF.

This chain links TRBV18 with TRBJ2-7; weak D call: TRBD1 (5 bases). Germline CDR1 and CDR2: KGHSH and LQKENI. The CDR3 is made up of 13 amino acids. V gave up 4 bases and J gave up 1 base, with 8 bases separating them. CDR3 sequence: CASSQQESYEQYF. CDR3 bases: TGTGCCAGCTCACAACAGGAATCCTACGAGCAGTACTTC.

This rearrangement joins TRBV5-1 to TRBJ1-1; 7 bases align to TRBD1. Germline V gene data show CDR1 as SGHRS and CDR2 as YFSETQ. The junction had 4 bases not matched to a gene; V was cut back by 4 bases and J by 7 bases. The CDR3 sequence is 12 residues long. The CDR3 sequence: CASSNGQVEAFF. CDR3 nucleotides: TGCGCCAGCAGCAACGGACAGGTTGAAGCTTTCTTT.

This clone showed up just once. The chain is built from TRBV4-3 and TRBJ1-2, with TRBD1 matching 12 bases. V trimming: 0 bases; J trimming: 8 bases; junction bases outside the gene matches: 7. The CDR3 runs to 16 residues. Germline CDR1 is LGHNA and CDR2 is YSLEER. The CDR3 reads CASSQEGTGGLGGYTF. The DNA for the CDR3 is TGCGCCAGCAGCCAAGAGGGGACAGGGGGCTTAGGGGGCTACACCTTC.

CDR3 DNA: TGTGCCAGCAGCACTAGCGGGGGTTTCTCCTACGAGCAGTACTTC. It codes for CASSTSGGFSYEQYF. V is TRBV7-2 and J is TRBJ2-7; 11 nucleotides agree with TRBD2. The CDR3 spans 15 residues. The V gene's germline CDR1 is SGHTA and CDR2 FQGNSA. The ends lost 5 bases at V and 0 bases at J; junction bases unmatched: 3. Complete variable domain (other parts from reference TRBV7-2 and TRBJ2-7): GAGVSQSPSNKVTEKGKDVELRCDPISGHTALYWYRQSLGQGLEFLIYFQGNSAPDKSGLPSDRFSAERTGGSVSTLTIQRTQQEDSAVYLCASSTSGGFSYEQYFGPGTRLTVT.

The V call is TRBV14, the J call TRBJ2-1; no definite D call. The V end lost 4 bases, the J end lost 4 bases, and 5 bases lay between the germline ends. CDR3 length: 12 residues. Per germline, CDR1 SGHDN and CDR2 FVKESK. The CDR3 coding sequence is TGTGCCAGCAGCCCTCTATACAATGAGCAGTTCTTC. Amino acids: CASSPLYNEQFF.

Concerning this clone itself: Within the sample, other DNA sequences also encode this same CDR3. The V call is TRBV29-1, the J call TRBJ1-4; D possibly corresponds to TRBD1 (6 bases). The CDR3 runs 17 residues. V shed 4 bases and J shed 3 bases, with 21 bases lying between them. The germline CDR1 and CDR2 sequences are SQVTM and ANQGSEA. The CDR3 loop is CSVGGAQAFGANEKLFF. DNA for the CDR3: TGCAGCGTTGGGGGGGCACAGGCGTTCGGGGCTAATGAAAAACTGTTTTTT.

This chain joins TRBV6-1 and TRBJ2-7; D is possibly TRBD1 (5 bases). The CDR3 extends over 13 amino acids. V was shortened by 3 bases and J by 9 bases, with 15 bases between the two germline ends. From germline, CDR1 is MNHNS and CDR2 SASEGT. The CDR3 spells CASSEGQSARQYF. In DNA form, the CDR3 reads TGTGCCAGCAGTGAGGGGCAGTCGGCAAGGCAGTACTTC.

This clone was counted a few times. The genes are TRBV7-9 and TRBJ1-5; 7 nucleotides match TRBD1. This CDR3 is built from 15 residues. V was clipped by 5 bases and J by 3 bases; unmatched bases: 7. Germline CDR1 and CDR2: SEHNR and FQNEAQ (reference sequence). The CDR3 DNA reads as TGTGCCAGCAGCGGTCGACAGGGCCTCAATCAGCCCCAGCATTTT. This codes for CASSGRQGLNQPQHF. Supplemented by reference TRBV7-9 and TRBJ1-5, the full variable domain reads DTGVSQNPRHKITKRGQNVTFRCDPISEHNRLYWYRQTLGQGPEFLTYFQNEAQLEKSRLLSDRFSAERPKGSFSTLEIQRTEQGDSAMYLCASSGRQGLNQPQHFGDGTRLSIL.

The chain combines TRBV7-9 with TRBJ1-1; tentative D call: TRBD1 (5 bases). CDR1 is SEHNR and CDR2 is FQNEAQ in the germline V gene (reference sequence). V lost 1 base to trimming and J lost 4 bases, with 7 bases between them. The CDR3 contains 13 residues. CDR3 in DNA: TGTGCCAGCAGCTTAGGTCAGGGCACTGAAGCTTTCTTT. It codes for CASSLGQGTEAFF.

The V gene is TRBV30, the J gene TRBJ2-7; 8 bases match TRBD1. This CDR3 is 14 amino acids long. Germline CDR1 reads GTSNPN; CDR2 reads SVGIG (reference sequence). J was trimmed by 0 bases and V by 2 bases; bases with no gene match: 3. CDR3: CAWSTGTGSYEQYF. DNA of the CDR3: TGTGCCTGGAGTACTGGGACAGGCTCCTACGAGCAGTACTTC.